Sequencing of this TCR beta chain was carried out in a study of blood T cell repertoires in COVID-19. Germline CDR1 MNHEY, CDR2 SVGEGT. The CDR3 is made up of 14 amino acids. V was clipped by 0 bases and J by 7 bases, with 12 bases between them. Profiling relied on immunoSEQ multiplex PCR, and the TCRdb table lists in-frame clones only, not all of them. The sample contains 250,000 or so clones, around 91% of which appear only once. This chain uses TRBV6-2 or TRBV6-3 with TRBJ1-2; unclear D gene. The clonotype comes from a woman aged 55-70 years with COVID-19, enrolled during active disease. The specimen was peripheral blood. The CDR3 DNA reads TGTGCCAGCAGTTACTCGCTTTACAGTGGTGGCTACACCTTC. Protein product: CASSYSLYSGGYTF.